The rows below give T cell receptor beta chains drawn from one sample of a study of early T cells in non-severe SARS-CoV-2 infection. TCRdb re-called the 5' RACE reads through MiXCR, storing one row per CDR3 protein. Among 110,000 or so distinct CDR3 sequences, around an eighth were seen once, and the ten largest hold around 3%. Input material: whole blood. These receptors all come from an adult who was a healthcare worker with PCR-confirmed SARS-CoV-2 infection or an uninfected control (not recorded which). Both conserved end residues are part of each CDR3. Each record gives: J gene, clone size, V gene, D gene, CDR3 DNA, CDR3 protein. The D gene is left open where the match is weak. The size field is filled for only some rows; it gives once, few, many or a size class.

j_gene: TRBJ2-1
abundance: many
v_gene: TRBV7-2
d_gene: NA
CDR3nt: TGTGCCAGCAGCTTGGGGGCCTGGGACAATGAGCAGTTCTTC
CDR3aa: CASSLGAWDNEQFF

j_gene: TRBJ1-1
abundance: NA
v_gene: TRBV20-1
d_gene: NA
CDR3nt: TGCAGTGCTATAGTGGGGGGCACTGAAGCTTTCTTT
CDR3aa: CSAIVGGTEAFF

j_gene: TRBJ1-4
abundance: few
v_gene: TRBV5-6
d_gene: TRBD1
CDR3nt: TGTGCCAGCAGCTCCGCCGGGACAGGGCGCGGAAAACTGTTTTTT
CDR3aa: CASSSAGTGRGKLFF

j_gene: TRBJ1-5
abundance: many
v_gene: TRBV12-3/TRBV12-4
d_gene: NA
CDR3nt: TGTGCCAGCACCCAGGGGCTTAGCAATCAGCCCCAGCATTTT
CDR3aa: CASTQGLSNQPQHF

j_gene: TRBJ2-3
abundance: few
v_gene: TRBV24-1
d_gene: NA
CDR3nt: TGTGCCACCGGAAGAACCGTGGGCACTACGAGCACAGATACGCAGTATTTT
CDR3aa: CATGRTVGTTSTDTQYF

j_gene: TRBJ2-7
abundance: few
v_gene: TRBV10-3
d_gene: TRBD2
CDR3nt: TGTGCCATCAGACTAGCGGGGGGGACCTACGAGCAGTACTTC
CDR3aa: CAIRLAGGTYEQYF

j_gene: TRBJ1-4
abundance: few
v_gene: TRBV28
d_gene: NA
CDR3nt: TGTGCCAGCAGTTTTGTTCCTACCCCCCGGACAGACGCTAATGAAAAACTGTTTTTT
CDR3aa: CASSFVPTPRTDANEKLFF

j_gene: TRBJ2-6
abundance: NA
v_gene: TRBV20-1
d_gene: NA
CDR3nt: TGCAGTGCTACAATGGGGAGTGGTGGCTCTGGGGCCAACGTCCTGACTTTC
CDR3aa: CSATMGSGGSGANVLTF

j_gene: TRBJ1-5
abundance: NA
v_gene: TRBV12-3/TRBV12-4
d_gene: NA
CDR3nt: TGTGCCAGCAGTTACGACAACCAATCCAATCAGCCCCAGCATTTT
CDR3aa: CASSYDNQSNQPQHF

j_gene: TRBJ1-1
abundance: NA
v_gene: TRBV28
d_gene: TRBD1
CDR3nt: TGTGCCAGCAGAAGACAGGGAGGGACGGACACTGAAGCTTTCTTT
CDR3aa: CASRRQGGTDTEAFF

j_gene: TRBJ1-2
abundance: many
v_gene: TRBV30
d_gene: TRBD1
CDR3nt: TGTGCCTGGAGTGTAGAGGTCGGGGACAGCCATAACTATGGCTACACCTTC
CDR3aa: CAWSVEVGDSHNYGYTF

j_gene: TRBJ1-3
abundance: NA
v_gene: TRBV4-1
d_gene: NA
CDR3nt: TGCGCCAGCAGCCAAGCCAGGGCTCGAGGAAACACCATATATTTT
CDR3aa: CASSQARARGNTIYF

j_gene: TRBJ2-2
abundance: many
v_gene: TRBV7-9
d_gene: TRBD1
CDR3nt: TGTGCCAGCAGTGCGGGACAGGGGACCGGGGAGCTGTTTTTT
CDR3aa: CASSAGQGTGELFF

j_gene: TRBJ2-2
abundance: NA
v_gene: TRBV18
d_gene: NA
CDR3nt: TGTGCCAGCTCACCAACAAGGAACACCGGGGAGCTGTTTTTT
CDR3aa: CASSPTRNTGELFF

j_gene: TRBJ2-5
abundance: NA
v_gene: TRBV18
d_gene: NA
CDR3nt: TGTGCCAGCTCACCACCTCCGGGCCTCGTCGGGGAGACCCAGTACTTC
CDR3aa: CASSPPPGLVGETQYF

j_gene: TRBJ2-3
abundance: few
v_gene: TRBV5-1
d_gene: TRBD2
CDR3nt: TGCGCCAGCAGCTTCGCAGCGGGGAACGCAGATACGCAGTATTTT
CDR3aa: CASSFAAGNADTQYF

j_gene: TRBJ1-5
abundance: NA
v_gene: TRBV19
d_gene: NA
CDR3nt: TGTGCCAGTAGTCTCTACCCCGGAAAGCGCCGCAATCAGCCCCAGCATTTT
CDR3aa: CASSLYPGKRRNQPQHF

j_gene: TRBJ1-6
abundance: NA
v_gene: TRBV20-1
d_gene: TRBD1
CDR3nt: TGCAGTGCTACAGGGGGTTTAAATTCACCCCTCCACTTT
CDR3aa: CSATGGLNSPLHF

j_gene: TRBJ2-3
abundance: few
v_gene: TRBV12-3/TRBV12-4
d_gene: NA
CDR3nt: TGTGCCAGCAGCAGGAACCCAGATACGCAGTATTTT
CDR3aa: CASSRNPDTQYF

j_gene: TRBJ1-5
abundance: NA
v_gene: TRBV27
d_gene: NA
CDR3nt: TGTGCCAGCAGTCCTACAGGGATAGGTAGCAATCAGCCCCAGCATTTT
CDR3aa: CASSPTGIGSNQPQHF

j_gene: TRBJ2-3
abundance: NA
v_gene: TRBV7-2
d_gene: NA
CDR3nt: TGTGCCAGCAGCGTTGACCAGCGCCCAGATACGCAGTATTTT
CDR3aa: CASSVDQRPDTQYF